This TCR beta chain was sequenced during a study of blood T cell repertoires in COVID-19. Study-wide context: COVID-19 samples from acute and convalescent phases originated in the United States, Italy and Spain.

Trimming took 6 bases from V and 4 from J, leaving 9 bases between them. The CDR3 spans 13 residues. CDR1 and CDR2 from the germline V gene are LNHDA and SQIVND (reference sequence). Original processing notes: Estimation of nucleated cell counts relied on the amplification of reference gene primers. Using immunoSEQ multiplex PCR, the repertoire was profiled, and TCRdb retains in-frame clones only, with some absent. Clone size and V and J calls were adopted from that table, with D and trimming inferred from the DNA. The sample lists under 500,000 clones, roughly 89% occurring once. The sequenced sample was peripheral blood. The chain carries TRBV19 and TRBJ2-2; D uncertain. The TCR originated in a woman aged 25 to 39 with acute or convalescent COVID-19. CDR3 sequence: CASSTHGTGELFF. In nucleotides, the CDR3 is TGTGCCAGTAGCACCCACGGCACCGGGGAGCTGTTTTTT.